This T cell receptor beta chain was recorded in a study of PD-1 blockade in mismatch repair-deficient tumors. Mismatch repair deficiency was confirmed in all patients, by PCR or immunohistochemistry. TCRs were sequenced from a few patients responding to pembrolizumab. TCRdb's table, derived via immunoSEQ multiplex PCR, lists solely in-frame clones and lacks some. The table has 60,000 to 70,000 clones, about 91% seen once. This CDR3 comprises 15 residues. Germline V gene lookup returns CDR1 MNHNS and CDR2 SASEGT. Trimming pared 2 bases from V and 4 bases from J, leaving 11 bases between. This TCR derives from an adult with mismatch repair-deficient cancer. The chain uses TRBV6-1 and TRBJ2-2; D tentatively reads TRBD1 or TRBD2 (7 bases each). Source: peripheral blood, taken 52 weeks after starting pembrolizumab. The CDR3 DNA is TGTGCCAGCAGTGAATCAGGGGGGGTCACCGGGGAGCTGTTTTTT. It specifies CASSESGGVTGELFF.